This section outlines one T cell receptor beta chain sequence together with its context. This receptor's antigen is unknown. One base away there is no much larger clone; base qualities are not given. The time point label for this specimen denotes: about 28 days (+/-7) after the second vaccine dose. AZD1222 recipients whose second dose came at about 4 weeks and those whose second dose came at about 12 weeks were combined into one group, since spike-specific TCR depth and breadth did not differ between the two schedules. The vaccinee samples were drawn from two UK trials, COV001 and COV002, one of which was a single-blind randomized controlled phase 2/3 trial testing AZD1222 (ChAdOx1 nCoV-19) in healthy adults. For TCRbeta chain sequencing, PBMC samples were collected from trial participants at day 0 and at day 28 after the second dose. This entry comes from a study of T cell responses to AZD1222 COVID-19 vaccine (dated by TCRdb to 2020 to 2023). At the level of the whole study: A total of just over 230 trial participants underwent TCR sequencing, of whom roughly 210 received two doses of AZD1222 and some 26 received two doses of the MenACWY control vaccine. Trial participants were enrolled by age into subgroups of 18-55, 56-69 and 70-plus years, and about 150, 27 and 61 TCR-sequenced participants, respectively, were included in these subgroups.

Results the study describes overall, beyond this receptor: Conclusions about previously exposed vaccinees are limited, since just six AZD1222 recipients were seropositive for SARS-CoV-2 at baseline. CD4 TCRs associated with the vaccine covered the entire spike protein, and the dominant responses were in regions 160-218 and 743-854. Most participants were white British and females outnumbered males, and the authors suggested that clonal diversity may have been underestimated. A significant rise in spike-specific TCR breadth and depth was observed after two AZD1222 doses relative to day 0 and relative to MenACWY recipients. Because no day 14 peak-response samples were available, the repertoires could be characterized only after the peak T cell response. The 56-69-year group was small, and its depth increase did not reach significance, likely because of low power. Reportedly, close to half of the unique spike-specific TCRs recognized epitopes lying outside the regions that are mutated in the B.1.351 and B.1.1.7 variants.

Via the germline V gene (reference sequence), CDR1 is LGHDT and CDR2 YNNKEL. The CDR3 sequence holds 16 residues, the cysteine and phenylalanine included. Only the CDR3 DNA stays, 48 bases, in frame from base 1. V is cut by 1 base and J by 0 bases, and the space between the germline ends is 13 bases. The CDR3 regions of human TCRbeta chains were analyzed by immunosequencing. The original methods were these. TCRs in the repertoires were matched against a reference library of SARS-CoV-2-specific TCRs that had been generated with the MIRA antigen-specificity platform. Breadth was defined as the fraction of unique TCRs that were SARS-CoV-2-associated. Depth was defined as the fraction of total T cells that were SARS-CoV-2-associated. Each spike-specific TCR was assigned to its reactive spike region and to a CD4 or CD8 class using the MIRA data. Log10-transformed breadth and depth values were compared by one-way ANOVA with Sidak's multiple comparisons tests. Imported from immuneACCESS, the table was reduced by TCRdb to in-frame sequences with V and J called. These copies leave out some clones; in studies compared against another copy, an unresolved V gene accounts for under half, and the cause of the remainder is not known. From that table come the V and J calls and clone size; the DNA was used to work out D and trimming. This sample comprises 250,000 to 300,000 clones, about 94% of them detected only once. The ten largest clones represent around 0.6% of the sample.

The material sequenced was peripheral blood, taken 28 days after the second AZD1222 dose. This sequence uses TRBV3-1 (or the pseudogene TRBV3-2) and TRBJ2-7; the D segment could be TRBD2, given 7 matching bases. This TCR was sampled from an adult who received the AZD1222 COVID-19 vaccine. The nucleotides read TGTGCCAGCAGCCAAGGGTCCGGGGGGCGCTCCTACGAGCAGTACTTC. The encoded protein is CASSQGSGGRSYEQYF.